This T cell receptor beta chain was sequenced for a study of blood T cell repertoires in COVID-19. Turning to the study itself: T cells, B-cell-depleted T cells, or PBMCs supplied cDNA or gDNA.

The V gene's germline CDR1 is LNHDA and CDR2 SQIVND (reference sequence). The CDR3 is made up of 15 amino acids. The V end was cut by 4 bases, the J end by 0 bases, with 9 bases between. Libraries were prepared by immunoSEQ multiplex PCR; TCRdb keeps only in-frame clonotypes and omits some of them. This table has around 290,000 clones, 90% appearing once. This clone has only a few counts. Recovered Cohort 3 donors showed two negative PCRs, clearance, or symptom resolution. The specimen was PBMCs or T cells enriched from blood (not recorded which). This chain connects TRBV19 to TRBJ1-4; D is possibly TRBD1 (6 bases). This sequence originates from a woman under 40 who had recovered from COVID-19. The CDR3 here is CASSTGQTTNEKLFF. CDR3 bases: TGTGCCAGTAGTACCGGACAGACAACTAATGAAAAACTGTTTTTT.